The sample holds a few counts of the clone carrying this T cell receptor (beta chain). Its specificity is unknown. MiXCR, applied by TCRdb to the 5' RACE reads, yields one record per CDR3 protein. The sample holds 10,000 or so distinct CDR3 sequences, approximately 7.9% seen once. This entry belongs to a study of spatial heterogeneity in lung cancer. Study-wide findings and caveats: Expanded alpha and beta TCR counts within tumors tracked tumor mutation counts.

Time point: sample taken at primary tumor resection. Trimming left V 5 bases short and J 5 bases short, with 13 bases between. CDR3 length equals 14 residues. CDR1 is SGHTA, CDR2 FQGNSA, per germline. This receptor was taken from a female donor with early-stage non-small cell lung cancer. The chain links TRBV7-2 to TRBJ2-1; D gene uncertain. Sample: lung tumor tissue, taken at surgery. CDR3 DNA: TGTGCCAGCAGCCCCTGGCACAGCGACAATGAGCAGTTCTTC. The encoded protein is CASSPWHSDNEQFF.